This T cell receptor (beta chain) was captured in a study of blood T cell repertoires in COVID-19 (dated by TCRdb to between 2020 and 2021). Concerning the study at large: The collaborator samples originated in the United States, Italy and Spain and spanned the acute and convalescent phases of COVID-19. Deeply sampled blood TCRbeta repertoires from subjects exposed to, actively infected with, or recovered from COVID-19 were included in the dataset. The repertoires were released in a freely available public database intended as a resource for research on the immune response to SARS-CoV-2. The samples were drawn from two sources: the first 160 participants of the ongoing ImmuneRACE study, and some 1,300 subjects contributed by 6 global collaborators. The sample metadata nearly always contained a de-identified subject ID, COVID-19 status, age in years and sex. The material from the prospective study consisted of cDNA or gDNA derived from T cells, B-cell-depleted T cells, or PBMCs. HLA class I and class II types, where available, came from metadata supplied by the sample provider rather than from assay-based typing. What the study reported, not specific to this receptor: Clinical and demographic metadata were provided uncurated, with the amount varying by source and participant.

Participants in the prospective study were aged about 18 to 95 years, lived in about two dozen United States geographic areas, and enrolled through a virtual design. In the prospective study, cohorts were assigned on the basis of participant-reported clinical history obtained from a screening survey and a study questionnaire. For ImmuneRACE Cohort 3, a participant was defined as recovered based on two consecutive negative NP/OP PCR tests, clearance by a healthcare professional, or resolution of symptoms. Each participant in the prospective study had whole blood, serum and a nasopharyngeal or oropharyngeal swab collected by mobile phlebotomists. Over an approximately two-month period, participants in the prospective study had the option of providing additional blood draws and questionnaires. Before DNA extraction, prospective study blood samples were shipped either frozen or at room temperature.

The immunoSEQ Assay, a bias-controlled multiplex PCR, was used to amplify TCRbeta CDR3 regions from genomic DNA. In the paper's pipeline: Within the assay, amplification of reference gene primers was used to estimate how many nucleated cells each sample contained. To quantify the absolute abundance of each unique TCRbeta CDR3 rearrangement, sequence reads were collapsed and filtered. For each sample, productive Simpson clonality was calculated as the square root of Simpson's diversity index over productive rearrangements. As stored in TCRdb, this immuneACCESS dataset retains in-frame rearrangements with V and J assigned. A fraction of the clones does not appear; measured against another copy, unresolved V genes explain less than half of the discrepancy, and the remainder lacks a known reason. V, J and clone size reflect that table, while D and trimming were determined from the DNA. The table for this sample lists roughly 360,000 clones; about four fifths of them were counted only once. The ten biggest clones cover less than 6% of the sample.

About this clone itself: The antigen it binds to is not known. Qualities for individual bases were not recorded, and no much larger clone is one base off.

CDR3 length: 16 amino acids, cysteine to phenylalanine. The CDR3 DNA has 48 bases and is translated from base 1. Ends trimmed: V by 1 base, J by 4 bases; bases unmatched to a gene: 2. The sequenced sample consisted of PBMCs or T cells enriched from blood (not recorded which). The sequence links TRBV5-3 to TRBJ2-3, and 14 junctional nucleotides match TRBD2. TRBV5-3 is known as an ORF, though its function is uncertain. This clonotype was sampled from a woman in her 50s who had recovered from COVID-19. The sequenced DNA is TGTGCCAGAAGCTTGATGGGACTAGCGGGAGCAGATACGCAGTATTTT. This is translated as CARSLMGLAGADTQYF.